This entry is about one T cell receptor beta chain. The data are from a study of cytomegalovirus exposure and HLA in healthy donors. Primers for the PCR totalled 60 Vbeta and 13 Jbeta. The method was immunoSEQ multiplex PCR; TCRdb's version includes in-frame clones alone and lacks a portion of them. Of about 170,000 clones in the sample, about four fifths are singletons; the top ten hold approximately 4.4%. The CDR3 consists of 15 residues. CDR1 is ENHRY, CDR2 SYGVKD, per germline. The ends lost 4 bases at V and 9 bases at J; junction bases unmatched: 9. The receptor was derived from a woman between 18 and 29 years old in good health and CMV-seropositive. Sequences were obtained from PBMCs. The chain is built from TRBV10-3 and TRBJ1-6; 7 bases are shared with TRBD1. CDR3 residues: CAISATDRDGSPLHF. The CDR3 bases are TGTGCCATCAGTGCAACAGACAGGGACGGTTCACCCCTCCACTTT.